The sequence of this T cell receptor (beta chain) was determined in a study of OX40 agonist ivuxolimab in advanced cancers. Study summary: Partial response was recorded in three patients: one hepatocellular carcinoma and two cutaneous melanoma cases. Findings and caveats of the study: The 0.1-3.0 mg/kg partial responders had among the lowest clonal expansion. The antigen specificity of the peripheral T cells (those that were expanded) was not determined. Normalized T-cell clonal expansion was also low in some nonresponders.

Assay: immunoSEQ multiplex PCR; the TCRdb copy retains only in-frame clones and omits some. The sample holds more than 55,000 clones, about 88% seen once. V lost 7 bases and J lost 0; bases outside the gene matches: 8. The CDR3 covers 17 residues. The V gene's germline CDR1 is SGHNT and CDR2 YENEEA. This clone was seen just once. Its antigen remains unidentified. The origin of this receptor is an adult with an advanced solid tumor such as melanoma, head and neck, liver or kidney cancer. Sample: CD4+ or CD8+ T cells sorted from blood, taken in a trial of the OX40 agonist ivuxolimab. V usage is TRBV11-3 and J usage is TRBJ1-6, with 8 bases matching TRBD1. The CDR3 sequence: CASTATGASSYNSPLHF. Here the CDR3 DNA reads TGTGCCAGCACCGCGACAGGGGCGAGCTCCTATAATTCACCCCTCCACTTT.